These 9 T cell receptor beta chains share one sample of origin, sequenced in a study of shared clonotypes between healthy human individuals. Repertoires were generated with immunoSEQ multiplex PCR, while TCRdb's copy carries only in-frame clones and drops some. The sample comprises more than 550,000 clones, about 90% of which are singletons, and 34% rests with the top ten. Source material: memory CD8+ T cells from PBMCs. Regarding subset: CD45RO+ cells pooled with CCR7-negative TemRA cells. These receptors all stem from a man aged 18 to 30 in good health. Some clones in this sample may be carry-over from other donors' samples.

The chain is built from TRBV28 and TRBJ1-2, with 10 bases aligning to TRBD1. V shed 6 bases, J shed 2 bases, and the junction held 6 bases outside the gene matches. CDR3 length equals 15 residues. The germline V gene has CDR1 MDHEN and CDR2 SYDVKM. The CDR3, as DNA: TGTGCCAGCAGAGGGGACAGGGGAATAAACTATGGCTACACCTTC. This translates into CASRGDRGINYGYTF.

This chain connects TRBV9 to TRBJ2-3; 9 bases line up with TRBD1. V dropped 4 bases and J dropped 1; count of bases not matched to a gene: 4. This CDR3 contains 15 residues. Germline lookup yields CDR1 SGDLS and CDR2 YYNGEE. The CDR3 reads CASSPRTGGTDTQYF. DNA for the CDR3: TGTGCCAGCAGCCCACGGACAGGGGGCACAGATACGCAGTATTTT.

There are a few counts of this clone. This sequence joins TRBV27 and TRBJ1-5; D remains unclear. CDR1 is MNHEY, CDR2 SMNVEV, per germline (reference sequence). Trimming removed 3 bases at V and 5 bases at J, with 11 bases between. The CDR3 has 14 residues. The CDR3 loop is CASSFGQTHQPQHF. Here the CDR3 DNA reads TGTGCCAGCAGTTTTGGGCAGACCCATCAGCCCCAGCATTTT.

V gene TRBV4-2 combines with J gene TRBJ2-3; D is undetermined. Germline loops: CDR1 LGHNA, CDR2 YNFKEQ. This CDR3 has 15 amino acids. The V and J ends lost 4 bases and 0 bases respectively, with 11 bases between them. In nucleotides, the CDR3 is TGTGCCAGCAGCCCCCTGACGGAGAGCACAGATACGCAGTATTTT. Amino acid sequence: CASSPLTESTDTQYF.

The chain has TRBV29-1 and TRBJ2-3, with D uncertain. V lost 7 bases and J 9 bases, leaving 11 bases between the germline ends. The CDR3 has 10 residues. The germline gives CDR1 SQVTM, CDR2 ANQGSEA. The CDR3 nucleotides are TGCAGCGCCCAAATCGAAACGCAGTATTTT. This codes for CSAQIETQYF.

This rearrangement joins TRBV6-1 to TRBJ2-3, with 7 bases lining up with TRBD2. The CDR3 runs to 15 residues. Trimming at V came to 5 bases and at J to 4 bases, leaving 9 bases not matched to a gene. Germline CDR1 reads MNHNS; CDR2 reads SASEGT. CDR3 residues: CASSSVAGAADTQYF. The CDR3 DNA is TGTGCCAGCAGTAGTGTGGCGGGAGCGGCAGATACGCAGTATTTT.

The genes are TRBV7-9 and TRBJ2-1; 9 positions agree with TRBD2. Germline-derived CDR1 and CDR2 are SEHNR and FQNEAQ (reference sequence). J was trimmed by 0 bases and V by 1 base; bases with no gene match: 4. This CDR3 is 17 amino acids long. The CDR3 here is CASSLDLAGSSYNEQFF. DNA of the CDR3: TGTGCCAGCAGCTTAGACCTAGCGGGGAGCTCCTACAATGAGCAGTTCTTC.

The rearrangement joins TRBV11-2 to TRBJ2-2; 8 bases are shared with TRBD1. Germline CDR1 is SGHAT and CDR2 is FQNNGV. Trimming cost V 1 base and J 2 bases; bases outside gene matches: 3. The CDR3 sequence is 16 residues long. This chain's CDR3 is CASSLGPGGNTGELFF. CDR3 coding DNA: TGTGCCAGCAGCTTAGGCCCAGGGGGCAACACCGGGGAGCTGTTTTTT.

The chain joins TRBV7-9 to TRBJ2-5; maybe TRBD1 (5 bases). CDR1 is SEHNR, CDR2 FQNEAQ, per germline (reference sequence). Trimming removed 0 bases from V and 5 bases from J, with 10 bases in between. The CDR3 contains 14 residues. CDR3 bases: TGTGCCAGCAGCTTAGCTAGGGGTTCGGAGACCCAGTACTTC. This codes for CASSLARGSETQYF. Complete variable domain (other parts from reference TRBV7-9 and TRBJ2-5): DTGVSQNPRHKITKRGQNVTFRCDPISEHNRLYWYRQTLGQGPEFLTYFQNEAQLEKSRLLSDRFSAERPKGSFSTLEIQRTEQGDSAMYLCASSLARGSETQYFGPGTRLLVL.